The 31 T cell receptor beta chains presented below share a single source sample, sequenced in a study of OX40 agonist ivuxolimab in advanced cancers. The repertoire was sequenced with immunoSEQ multiplex PCR; TCRdb's copy has only in-frame clones and lacks some. This sample has some 20,000 clones, with 75% to 90% found just once. Specimen: CD4+ or CD8+ T cells sorted from blood, collected in a trial of the OX40 agonist ivuxolimab. The receptors shown here come from an adult with an advanced solid tumor such as melanoma, head and neck, liver or kidney cancer.

This chain uses TRBV12-2 with TRBJ1-2. TRBV12-2 is given as a pseudogene. The CDR3 covers 13 residues. The CDR3 sequence is CASRFSAGGGYTF. DNA of the CDR3: TGTGCAAGTCGCTTCTCGGCCGGGGGGGGCTACACCTTC.

The chain employs TRBV10-2 and TRBJ2-1, with 7 bases matching TRBD2. The V gene end was trimmed by 7 bases and the J gene end by 2 bases; junction bases not matched to a gene: 8. The germline gives CDR1 WSHSY, CDR2 SAAADI. The CDR3 has 15 amino acids. The CDR3 loop is CASNPLAPAYNEQFF. The CDR3 nucleotides are TGCGCCAGCAACCCACTAGCGCCTGCCTACAATGAGCAGTTCTTC.

The chain recombines TRBV4-3 with TRBJ2-7; D is unresolved. The CDR3 consists of 16 residues. The V end was cut by 0 bases, the J end by 2 bases, with 14 bases between. The V gene's germline CDR1 is LGHNA and CDR2 YSLEER. CDR3 in amino acids: CASSQDLPAYTYEQYF. The CDR3 bases are TGCGCCAGCAGCCAAGATTTGCCCGCTTACACCTACGAGCAGTACTTC.

This clone was seen a handful of times. The V gene is TRBV10-3, the J gene TRBJ2-7; D is unresolved. The CDR3 runs 12 residues. Germline-derived CDR1 and CDR2 are ENHRY and SYGVKD. The germline V and J ends were trimmed by 6 bases and 4 bases, with 10 bases remaining between them. CDR3 sequence: CAIRGTEYEQYF. In DNA, the CDR3 is TGTGCCATCAGGGGAACAGAGTACGAGCAGTACTTC.

This clone was counted once. This chain connects TRBV2 to TRBJ2-7; TRBD2 aligns across 9 bases. Trimming cost V 4 bases and J 0 bases; bases outside gene matches: 4. This CDR3 is 15 amino acids long. CDR1 is SNHLY, CDR2 FYNNEI, per germline. CDR3 sequence: CASSVTSGFSYEQYF. The CDR3 DNA reads TGTGCCAGCAGTGTCACTAGCGGGTTCTCCTACGAGCAGTACTTC.

The genes are TRBV10-2 and TRBJ1-2, with 10 bases aligning to TRBD1. The CDR3 runs 12 residues. The V gene's germline CDR1 is WSHSY and CDR2 SAAADI. V dropped 8 bases and J dropped 7; count of bases not matched to a gene: 4. The chain's CDR3 is CASAGQGPGYTF. The CDR3, as DNA: TGCGCCAGCGCGGGACAGGGGCCTGGCTACACCTTC.

J is TRBJ2-3 and V is TRBV4-3, with TRBD2 matching over 8 bases. The CDR3 runs 17 residues. Unmatched junction bases numbered 7, after V lost 0 bases and J lost 2 bases. The germline V gene encodes CDR1 LGHNA and CDR2 YSLEER. CDR3 in DNA: TGCGCCAGCAGCCAAGAGGTGGCGGGGGGCAACACAGATACGCAGTATTTT. Encoded protein: CASSQEVAGGNTDTQYF.

V gene TRBV7-6 combines with J gene TRBJ2-7, with D unclear. This CDR3 is built from 14 residues. V was trimmed by 3 bases and J by 0 bases, leaving 9 bases between them. The germline gives CDR1 SGHVS, CDR2 FNYEAQ. CDR3 residues: CASSFRAPSYEQYF. The CDR3 DNA reads TGTGCCAGCAGCTTTCGTGCACCCTCCTACGAGCAGTACTTC.

The rearrangement links TRBV27 to TRBJ2-7; 9 nucleotides line up with TRBD2. The CDR3 has 15 amino acids. Unmatched junction bases numbered 4, after V lost 1 base and J lost 3 bases. Germline CDR1 and CDR2: MNHEY and SMNVEV (reference sequence). CDR3 protein: CASSLFSGGYYEQYF. The CDR3 DNA reads TGTGCCAGCAGTTTATTTAGCGGGGGCTACTACGAGCAGTACTTC.

This chain links TRBV27 with TRBJ2-1; the match to TRBD1 covers 7 bases. J gave up 7 bases and V 3 bases, and 6 bases lay outside the gene matches. The germline V gene has CDR1 MNHEY and CDR2 SMNVEV (reference sequence). The CDR3 runs 14 residues. The CDR3 DNA follows: TGTGCCAGCAGTTTGAGGGGGCCAGTGAATGAGCAGTTCTTC. Translated, it gives CASSLRGPVNEQFF.

The chain employs TRBV18 and TRBJ2-7; 7 positions agree with TRBD1. The germline CDR1 and CDR2 sequences are KGHSH and LQKENI. J was trimmed by 3 bases and V by 6 bases; bases with no gene match: 11. This CDR3 comprises 15 residues. The CDR3 nucleotides are TGTGCCAGCTCCCTAGGACAGGACGGAATCTACGAGCAGTACTTC. The encoded protein is CASSLGQDGIYEQYF.

The CDR3 sequence is CASSPPGVNYGYTF. In DNA form, the CDR3 reads TGCGCCAGCAGCCCACCGGGGGTTAACTATGGCTACACCTTC. The chain joins TRBV4-3 to TRBJ1-2, with a possible D match to TRBD1 (5 bases). CDR1 is LGHNA, CDR2 YSLEER, per germline. With 4 bases removed from V and 1 base from J, the gap between germline ends came to 10 bases. This CDR3 is 14 amino acids long.

The rearrangement uses TRBV19 and TRBJ2-7; 11 positions agree with TRBD2. Germline V gene lookup returns CDR1 LNHDA and CDR2 SQIVND (reference sequence). V lost 10 bases, J lost 3 bases, and 5 bases stayed unmatched. This CDR3 contains 13 residues. The CDR3 DNA follows: TGTGCCACCGCACTAGCGGGGGTCTACGAGCAGTACTTC. Its translation: CATALAGVYEQYF.

The chain recombines TRBV7-6 with TRBJ2-7; the match to TRBD2 covers 10 bases. CDR3 size: 15 residues. Germline trimming cut 1 base from V and 0 bases from J; bases unmatched to any gene: 0. Germline-derived CDR1 and CDR2 are SGHVS and FNYEAQ. This chain's CDR3 is CASSLGTSGSYEQYF. DNA of the CDR3: TGTGCCAGCAGCTTAGGGACTAGCGGCTCCTACGAGCAGTACTTC.

The chain employs TRBV19 and TRBJ2-1, with no clear D. CDR3 length equals 14 residues. Trimming cost V 7 bases and J 5 bases, with 15 bases left between them. Germline V CDR1 and CDR2: LNHDA, SQIVND (reference sequence). CDR3 region: CASTPPTTDNEQFF. The CDR3 coding sequence is TGTGCCAGTACGCCCCCCACCACCGACAATGAGCAGTTCTTC.

V is TRBV11-3 and J is TRBJ2-7; D not certain. The germline gives CDR1 SGHNT, CDR2 YENEEA. This CDR3 is built from 13 residues. Deletions cut 5 bases from V and 6 bases from J, with 14 bases between. The DNA of the CDR3 is TGTGCCAGCAGCCATATTTGGGGTTCCGAGCAGTACTTC. Protein: CASSHIWGSEQYF. Using reference TRBV11-3 and TRBJ2-7 for the parts outside the CDR3, the full variable domain is EAGVVQSPRYKIIEKKQPVAFWCNPISGHNTLYWYLQNLGQGPELLIRYENEEAVDDSQLPKDRFSAERLKGVDSTLKIQPAELGDSAVYLCASSHIWGSEQYFGPGTRLTVT.

This clone was recorded once. CDR3: CSARKVDEQYF. CDR3 coding DNA: TGCAGTGCCAGGAAGGTGGACGAGCAGTACTTC. This sequence joins TRBV20-1 and TRBJ2-7; D unresolved. Germline V gene lookup returns CDR1 DFQATT and CDR2 SNEGSKA (reference sequence). The CDR3 runs to 11 residues. V lost 6 bases, J lost 5 bases, and 11 bases lay in between.

This chain connects TRBV19 to TRBJ2-1; tentative D call: TRBD2 (5 bases). Trimming took off 6 bases at V and 0 bases at J, with 6 bases between the two ends. This CDR3 comprises 13 residues. CDR1 LNHDA and CDR2 SQIVND come from the germline V gene (reference sequence). The CDR3 nucleotides are TGTGCCAGTAGCGGGAACTCCTACAATGAGCAGTTCTTC. Translated: CASSGNSYNEQFF.

The chain carries TRBV11-3 and TRBJ2-1, with TRBD2 matching 7 bases. This CDR3 region has 15 residues. Germline V gene sequence: CDR1 SGHNT, CDR2 YENEEA. The V gene end was trimmed by 2 bases and the J gene end by 3 bases; junction bases not matched to a gene: 4. The CDR3: CASSLTLALYNEQFF. Written as DNA, the CDR3 is TGTGCCAGCAGCTTAACACTAGCGCTCTACAATGAGCAGTTCTTC.

The gene calls are TRBV27 and TRBJ2-5; D ambiguous. The CDR3 length is 13 residues. Trimming stripped 8 bases from V and 0 bases from J, with 10 bases between. CDR1 and CDR2 from the germline V gene are MNHEY and SMNVEV (reference sequence). CDR3 residues: CASAQYNQETQYF. The CDR3 nucleotides read TGTGCCAGCGCCCAATACAACCAAGAGACCCAGTACTTC.

J is TRBJ2-2 and V is TRBV7-9; TRBD1 might be the D (6 bases). CDR3 size: 15 residues. CDR1 and CDR2 (germline): SEHNR, FQNEAQ (reference sequence). Trimming shortened V by 7 bases and J by 4 bases, and 16 bases separated the two germline ends. CDR3 sequence: CASNSHRESTGELFF. The CDR3 nucleotides read TGTGCCAGCAACTCCCACAGGGAGAGCACCGGGGAGCTGTTTTTT. Full variable domain (outside the CDR3, taken from reference TRBV7-9 and TRBJ2-2): DTGVSQNPRHKITKRGQNVTFRCDPISEHNRLYWYRQTLGQGPEFLTYFQNEAQLEKSRLLSDRFSAERPKGSFSTLEIQRTEQGDSAMYLCASNSHRESTGELFFGEGSRLTVL.

This chain links TRBV28 with TRBJ2-1, with 10 bases matching TRBD2. V lost 2 bases and J lost 9; bases outside the gene matches: 7. CDR1 is MDHEN and CDR2 is SYDVKM in the germline V gene. This CDR3 region has 15 residues. The CDR3 sequence: CASSLGAGGPGEQFF. CDR3 DNA sequence: TGTGCCAGCAGTTTAGGAGCGGGAGGGCCGGGTGAGCAGTTCTTC.

CDR3: CSVEDLTPGDRENRDYGYTF. The CDR3 nucleotides read TGCAGCGTTGAAGATCTCACCCCGGGGGACAGGGAGAATAGGGACTATGGCTACACCTTC. The chain recombines TRBV29-1 with TRBJ1-2, with 9 bases identical to TRBD1. Unmatched junction bases numbered 20, after V lost 0 bases and J lost 3 bases. CDR1 SQVTM and CDR2 ANQGSEA come from the germline V gene. The CDR3 spans 20 residues.

The rearrangement joins TRBV6-5 to TRBJ2-5, with D possibly TRBD2 on 6 matching bases. V was clipped by 2 bases and J by 0 bases, with 10 bases between them. The CDR3 is 15 amino acids. Germline CDR1 is MNHEY and CDR2 is SVGAGI. CDR3 in DNA: TGTGCCAGCAGTTACGGGAGGTCCCACCAAGAGACCCAGTACTTC. As protein: CASSYGRSHQETQYF.

This clone is medium-sized in the sample. The J gene is TRBJ2-7, the V gene TRBV9; D may correspond to TRBD1 or TRBD2 (5 bases each). The CDR3 totals 13 residues. CDR1 is SGDLS, CDR2 YYNGEE, per germline. V was cut by 0 bases and J by 5 bases, with 9 bases left in between. The CDR3 loop is CASSVDGTHEQYF. In DNA form, the CDR3 reads TGTGCCAGCAGCGTAGATGGGACCCACGAGCAGTACTTC.

This chain links TRBV6-5 with TRBJ1-1; no definite D call. V lost 3 bases and J 7 bases, leaving 12 bases between the germline ends. The CDR3 runs to 13 residues. Germline CDR1 reads MNHEY; CDR2 reads SVGAGI. The CDR3 DNA sequence: TGTGCCAGCAGTTATCTCCGTGGGGATGAAGCTTTCTTT. This translates into CASSYLRGDEAFF.

This clone was observed once. This sequence joins TRBV11-2 and TRBJ2-7, with D perhaps assigned TRBD1 or TRBD2 (5 bases each). CDR3 length: 13 residues. Germline CDR1 is SGHAT and CDR2 is FQNNGV. V was cut by 5 bases and J by 6 bases, with 14 bases left in between. The CDR3 nucleotides read TGTGCCAGCAGCACCCGAGGGGAAGGCGAGCAGTACTTC. Protein sequence: CASSTRGEGEQYF.

This chain uses TRBV4-1 with TRBJ1-1; D is ambiguous. The CDR3 totals 13 residues. Trimming took 1 base from V and 1 from J, leaving 4 bases between them. The germline V gene encodes CDR1 MGHRA and CDR2 YSYEKL. CDR3 nucleotides: TGCGCCAGCAGCCAAGGGGCGAACACTGAAGCTTTCTTT. As protein: CASSQGANTEAFF.

The rearrangement uses TRBV28 and TRBJ2-3, with 10 bases aligning to TRBD1. Germline CDR1 MDHEN, CDR2 SYDVKM. Trimming took 2 bases from V and 6 from J; bases not matched to a gene: 11. This CDR3 has 17 residues. The CDR3 DNA reads as TGTGCCAGCAGTTTAGGCCGGGGACAGGGGAGTTCGGATACGCAGTATTTT. Amino acids: CASSLGRGQGSSDTQYF.

This clone appeared a few times. This sequence joins TRBV6-5 and TRBJ2-5; 7 bases fit TRBD2. V dropped 2 bases and J dropped 3; count of bases not matched to a gene: 0. Germline CDR1 is MNHEY and CDR2 is SVGAGI. This CDR3 comprises 13 residues. The CDR3 reads CASSYGGEETQYF. The CDR3 DNA sequence: TGTGCCAGCAGTTACGGGGGGGAAGAGACCCAGTACTTC.

The V and J genes are TRBV27 and TRBJ1-5, with D unresolved. The length of the CDR3 is 16 residues. The V and J ends lost 0 bases and 7 bases respectively, with 16 bases between them. Germline V gene lookup returns CDR1 MNHEY and CDR2 SMNVEV (reference sequence). CDR3 region: CASSLSSRPAGQPQHF. CDR3 DNA: TGTGCCAGCAGTTTATCGAGTCGCCCGGCGGGGCAGCCCCAGCATTTT.